This T cell receptor (beta chain) was sequenced for a study of T cell repertoires in ileal Crohn's disease. Across the whole study: Patients had a median 7.9-year disease duration, and roughly 32% were active smokers. About half received postoperative treatment, about a dozen with thiopurines and approximately 19 anti-TNF. Overall study findings and caveats: Clonal expansions were more frequent in active smokers than non-smokers at surgery.

The ends lost 6 bases at V and 8 bases at J; junction bases unmatched: 5. Germline CDR1 and CDR2: LNHDA and SQIVND (reference sequence). This CDR3 contains 12 residues. There are a few counts of this clone. What it recognizes is unknown. Each sample's TCRB immunosequencing used 500 to 550 nanograms of biopsy DNA. Using immunoSEQ multiplex PCR, the repertoire was profiled, and TCRdb retains in-frame clones only, with some absent. Of approximately 17,000 clones in the sample, 70% to 90% are singletons; the top ten hold 10%. Specimen: ileal tissue. J is TRBJ1-2 and V is TRBV19, with 8 bases fitting TRBD1. This receptor was taken from an adult with Crohn's disease. The CDR3 bases are TGTGCCAGTAGCCGGGACAGGCACGGCTACACCTTC. Amino acid sequence: CASSRDRHGYTF.